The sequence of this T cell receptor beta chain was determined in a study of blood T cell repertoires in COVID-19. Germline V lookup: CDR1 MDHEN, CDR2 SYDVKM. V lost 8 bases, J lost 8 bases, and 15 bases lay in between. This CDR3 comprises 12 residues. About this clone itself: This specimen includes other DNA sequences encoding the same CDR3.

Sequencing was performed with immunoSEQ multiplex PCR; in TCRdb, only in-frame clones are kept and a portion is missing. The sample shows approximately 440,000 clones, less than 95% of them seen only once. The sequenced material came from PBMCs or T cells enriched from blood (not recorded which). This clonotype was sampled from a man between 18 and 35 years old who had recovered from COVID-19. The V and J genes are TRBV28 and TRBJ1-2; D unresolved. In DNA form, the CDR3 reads TGTGCCAGCGGCACGGGTGGAGAAGGCTACACCTTC. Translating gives CASGTGGEGYTF.